This TCR beta chain emerged from a study of spatial heterogeneity in lung cancer. Study results and caveats: Alpha chains reached an estimated coverage of approximately 6.5% of tumor T cells, and beta chains about 14%. The number of expanded tumor alpha and beta chains correlated with mutation number.

Each molecule of TCR cDNA was tagged with one unique molecular identifier. TCRdb passed the 5' RACE reads through MiXCR, listing each CDR3 protein once. Seen here are 20,000 to 25,000 distinct CDR3 sequences, 4% to 5.5% observed once, and the top ten hold roughly 9.9%. In its sample, this clonotype was seen many times. Its antigen is unknown. Time point specified: sample taken at primary tumor resection. The donor group consisted of over 55 patients who had untreated, early-stage non-small cell lung cancer. Whole RNA, isolated from tumor, nontumor lung or frozen PBMC, was sequenced without prior sorting. This CDR3 has 11 amino acids. In germline, CDR1 is KGHDR, CDR2 SFDVKD. Trimming removed 9 bases at V and 6 bases at J, with 7 bases between.

The V and J genes are TRBV24-1 and TRBJ2-2, with unresolved D. The receptor comes from a male donor with early-stage non-small cell lung cancer. The sequencing used lung tumor tissue, collected at surgery. CDR3 DNA sequence: TGTGCCACCTATACATCCGGGGAGCTGTTTTTT. Its translation is CATYTSGELFF.